This entry lists 24 T cell receptor beta chains sequenced from one sample in a study of PD-1 blockade in classical Hodgkin lymphoma. Repertoires were generated with immunoSEQ multiplex PCR, while TCRdb's copy carries only in-frame clones and drops some. This sample has tens of thousands of clones; 88% occur once, and the top ten carry 6.5% to 9.5%. Relapses following autologous stem cell transplantation were seen in all patients, with brentuximab vedotin exposure varying. The specimen comprised peripheral blood mononuclear cells (PBMCs), sampled before the second cycle of nivolumab. The receptors here all came from a human donor with classical Hodgkin lymphoma.

The chain employs TRBV5-1 and TRBJ2-1; 10 positions match TRBD2. J lost 4 bases, V lost 3 bases, and 10 bases had no gene match. CDR3 length: 17 residues. Looked up from germline, CDR1 is SGHRS and CDR2 is YFSETQ. The chain's CDR3 is CASSSYVLAGAYNEQFF. The CDR3 nucleotides are TGCGCCAGCAGCTCCTATGTTCTAGCGGGGGCTTACAATGAGCAGTTCTTC.

The chain couples TRBV7-9 to TRBJ2-7, with no clear D. This CDR3 region has 12 residues. Trimming took off 3 bases at V and 4 bases at J, with 7 bases between the two ends. Germline V gene lookup returns CDR1 SEHNR and CDR2 FQNEAQ (reference sequence). For the CDR3, the DNA is TGTGCCAGCAGCTTCTCAAGGTACGAGCAGTACTTC. Translating gives CASSFSRYEQYF.

The chain recombines TRBV5-4 with TRBJ2-3; 13 bases match TRBD2. This CDR3 has 17 residues. V gave up 4 bases and J gave up 6 bases; unmatched junction bases: 11. Looked up from germline, CDR1 is SGHNT and CDR2 is YYREEE (reference sequence). The CDR3 bases are TGTGCCAGCAGCATAGGACTAGCGGGAGCAGCAAGCGATACGCAGTATTTT. Translating gives CASSIGLAGAASDTQYF.

The J gene is TRBJ1-1, the V gene TRBV6-5, with D maybe TRBD1 (5 bases). This CDR3 contains 15 residues. The germline gives CDR1 MNHEY, CDR2 SVGAGI. Between the trimmed V and J ends, which lost 1 base and 0 bases, there was a span of 9 bases. The CDR3 spells CASSYYGGVNTEAFF. As DNA, the CDR3 is TGTGCCAGCAGTTACTATGGGGGGGTGAACACTGAAGCTTTCTTT.

The V and J genes are TRBV5-6 and TRBJ1-3; maybe TRBD1 (6 bases). V lost 4 bases, J lost 5 bases, and 22 bases lay in between. The CDR3 totals 17 residues. Germline lookup yields CDR1 SGHDT and CDR2 YYEEEE. CDR3 loop: CASSGFYTGAARNTIYF. The CDR3 DNA is TGTGCCAGCAGCGGGTTTTATACGGGGGCAGCCCGAAACACCATATATTTT.

This chain connects TRBV10-3 to TRBJ2-4; no firm D call. The V gene lost 2 bases and the J gene lost 0 bases, with 8 bases spanning the gap. This CDR3 has 15 amino acids. The germline V gene encodes CDR1 ENHRY and CDR2 SYGVKD. CDR3 nucleotides: TGTGCCATCAGTGAGGGTCAACAAGCCAAAAACATTCAGTACTTC. Its translation is CAISEGQQAKNIQYF.

This sequence joins TRBV11-3 and TRBJ2-1, with D unresolved. The CDR3 runs 14 residues. With 4 bases removed from V and 4 bases from J, the gap between germline ends came to 11 bases. Germline V gives CDR1 SGHNT, CDR2 YENEEA. CDR3 coding DNA: TGTGCCAGCAGCTCCCAGGACCAATACAATGAGCAGTTCTTC. Protein: CASSSQDQYNEQFF.

The J gene is TRBJ2-7, the V gene TRBV5-4; D is ambiguous. CDR3 size: 14 residues. CDR1 is SGHNT and CDR2 is YYREEE in the germline V gene (reference sequence). V lost 2 bases to trimming and J lost 5 bases, with 14 bases between them. The DNA of the CDR3 is TGTGCCAGCAGCTTAAAATCTTCCCTCGACGAGCAGTACTTC. As protein: CASSLKSSLDEQYF. Drawing the rest from reference TRBV5-4 and TRBJ2-7, the complete variable domain is ETGVTQSPTHLIKTRGQQVTLRCSSQSGHNTVSWYQQALGQGPQFIFQYYREEENGRGNFPPRFSGLQFPNYSSELNVNALELDDSALYLCASSLKSSLDEQYFGPGTRLTVT.

The chain is built from TRBV5-1 and TRBJ2-5, with a tentative D call TRBD1 (5 bases). The germline CDR1 and CDR2 sequences are SGHRS and YFSETQ. With 2 bases removed from V and 5 bases from J, the gap between germline ends came to 16 bases. The CDR3 has 15 amino acids. The CDR3 sequence: CASSFGAGSLETQYF. CDR3 bases: TGCGCCAGCAGCTTTGGGGCAGGGTCATTGGAGACCCAGTACTTC.

The CDR3 coding sequence is TGTGCCAGCAGCCCCACCGCCGCTTCTCAAGAGACCCAGTACTTC. Translation: CASSPTAASQETQYF. V gene TRBV5-4 combines with J gene TRBJ2-5; no definite D call. The germline gives CDR1 SGHNT, CDR2 YYREEE (reference sequence). The CDR3 covers 15 residues. V gave up 4 bases and J gave up 2 bases, with 15 bases separating them.

The chain has TRBV27 and TRBJ2-1; the match to TRBD2 covers 8 bases. The length of the CDR3 is 15 residues. The V segment lost 7 bases and the J segment 3 bases; nucleotides outside the gene matches: 8. CDR1 and CDR2 (germline): MNHEY, SMNVEV (reference sequence). The CDR3 nucleotides read TGTGCCAGCAATCGGGAGGGCCAGTTCTACAATGAGCAGTTCTTC. Its translation is CASNREGQFYNEQFF.

The V and J genes are TRBV5-1 and TRBJ2-4; D is tentatively TRBD1 or TRBD2 (5 bases each). Germline lookup yields CDR1 SGHRS and CDR2 YFSETQ. Trimming pared 3 bases from V and 0 bases from J, leaving 10 bases between. The CDR3 runs to 15 residues. CDR3 nucleotides: TGCGCCAGCAGCTCTGGGACCATAGCCAAAAACATTCAGTACTTC. Protein product: CASSSGTIAKNIQYF.

The chain carries TRBV7-9 and TRBJ2-7, with no clear D. The length of the CDR3 is 15 residues. V dropped 5 bases and J dropped 3 bases, with 17 bases sitting between them. The germline gives CDR1 SEHNR, CDR2 FQNEAQ (reference sequence). The CDR3: CASSPLDITGYEQYF. DNA for the CDR3: TGTGCCAGCAGCCCACTTGACATAACCGGCTACGAGCAGTACTTC.

The genes are TRBV14 and TRBJ2-5, with D uncertain. V lost 0 bases, J lost 2 bases, and 19 bases lay in between. The germline gives CDR1 SGHDN, CDR2 FVKESK. This CDR3 contains 18 residues. DNA for the CDR3: TGTGCCAGCAGCCAAGACGACGGCTACATAAAGAGACAAGAGACCCAGTACTTC. It specifies CASSQDDGYIKRQETQYF.

The chain has TRBV6-5 and TRBJ1-1, with D possibly matching TRBD1 (5 bases). The CDR3 is made up of 15 amino acids. Trimming took off 5 bases at V and 0 bases at J, with 13 bases between the two ends. Per germline, CDR1 MNHEY and CDR2 SVGAGI. CDR3 sequence (DNA): TGTGCCAGCAGTAAGCAGGGTTTGATGAACACTGAAGCTTTCTTT. Translated, it gives CASSKQGLMNTEAFF.

The chain carries TRBV9 and TRBJ2-1, with TRBD1 identical over 7 bases. This CDR3 spans 17 amino acids. Trimming cost V 0 bases and J 0 bases; bases outside gene matches: 6. Per the germline V gene, CDR1 is SGDLS and CDR2 is YYNGEE. Here the CDR3 reads CASSVDGTANSYNEQFF. In nucleotides, the CDR3 is TGTGCCAGCAGCGTAGATGGGACAGCAAACTCCTACAATGAGCAGTTCTTC. Full variable domain (outside the CDR3, taken from reference TRBV9 and TRBJ2-1): DSGVTQTPKHLITATGQRVTLRCSPRSGDLSVYWYQQSLDQGLQFLIQYYNGEERAKGNILERFSAQQFPDLHSELNLSSLELGDSALYFCASSVDGTANSYNEQFFGPGTRLTVL.

This chain joins TRBV27 and TRBJ2-7; no reliable D call. The ends were cut back, 3 bases at V and 3 bases at J, with 15 bases in the middle. The CDR3 contains 15 residues. CDR1 and CDR2 (germline): MNHEY, SMNVEV (reference sequence). CDR3 nucleotide sequence: TGTGCCAGCAGTTTGGGCCGTACTCCGAACTACGAGCAGTACTTC. Its translation is CASSLGRTPNYEQYF.

The V and J genes are TRBV7-3 and TRBJ2-1, with 12 bases that match TRBD2. Looked up from germline, CDR1 is SGHTA and CDR2 is FQGTGA. V lost 5 bases and J lost 5; bases outside the gene matches: 10. The CDR3 is 17 amino acids. This CDR3 is CASSKTSGSRRDNEQFF. The DNA of the CDR3 is TGTGCCAGCAGCAAGACTAGCGGGAGTAGGAGGGACAATGAGCAGTTCTTC. The variable domain in full, with the rest retrieved from reference TRBV7-3 and TRBJ2-1, is GAGVSQTPSNKVTEKGKYVELRCDPISGHTALYWYRQSLGQGPEFLIYFQGTGAADDSGLPNDRFFAVRPEGSVSTLKIQRTERGDSAVYLCASSKTSGSRRDNEQFFGPGTRLTVL.

This clone has a single count. This chain links TRBV27 with TRBJ1-3, with 10 bases that match TRBD1. This CDR3 comprises 14 residues. Germline-derived CDR1 and CDR2 are MNHEY and SMNVEV (reference sequence). J lost 7 bases, V lost 5 bases, and 5 bases had no gene match. CDR3 nucleotide sequence: TGTGCCAGCAGTCCGGGACAGGGGTTGAACACCATATATTTT. Translated, it gives CASSPGQGLNTIYF.

The rearrangement links TRBV27 to TRBJ2-6, with D possibly matching TRBD1 (6 bases). The CDR3 runs 16 residues. The germline V gene has CDR1 MNHEY and CDR2 SMNVEV (reference sequence). V was shortened by 2 bases and J by 4 bases, with 12 bases between the two germline ends. This CDR3 reads CASSLQGSGGANVLTF. The CDR3 DNA reads as TGTGCCAGCAGTTTACAGGGGTCCGGCGGGGCCAACGTCCTGACTTTC. Full variable domain (outside the CDR3, taken from reference TRBV27 and TRBJ2-6): EAQVTQNPRYLITVTGKKLTVTCSQNMNHEYMSWYRQDPGLGLRQIYYSMNVEVTDKGDVPEGYKVSRKEKRNFPLILESPSPNQTSLYFCASSLQGSGGANVLTFGAGSRLTVL.

The chain has TRBV29-1 and TRBJ1-5, with TRBD1 identical over 7 bases. V lost 6 bases to trimming and J lost 4 bases; unmatched junction nucleotides: 9. The length of the CDR3 is 14 residues. Germline V gene sequence: CDR1 SQVTM, CDR2 ANQGSEA. The CDR3 DNA reads TGCAGCGTGGGAGGGACAGTGGGAAATCAGCCCCAGCATTTT. Translated, it gives CSVGGTVGNQPQHF.

This clone was seen just once. The chain recombines TRBV2 with TRBJ2-3, with D unclear. With 1 base removed from V and 2 bases from J, the gap between germline ends came to 13 bases. The germline CDR1 and CDR2 sequences are SNHLY and FYNNEI. This CDR3 contains 16 residues. CDR3 sequence (DNA): TGTGCCAGCAGTGAAGGCCCACTTGTGCTCACAGATACGCAGTATTTT. Protein sequence: CASSEGPLVLTDTQYF.

In this sample, this clone turned up once. The gene calls are TRBV27 and TRBJ2-7; the D gene is possibly TRBD2 (6 bases). The CDR3 spans 13 residues. From germline, CDR1 is MNHEY and CDR2 SMNVEV (reference sequence). V was trimmed by 8 bases and J by 4 bases, leaving 15 bases between them. CDR3 residues: CASGGKGRYEQYF. For the CDR3, the DNA is TGTGCCAGCGGGGGGAAGGGGAGGTACGAGCAGTACTTC.

The chain recombines TRBV7-9 with TRBJ2-7; TRBD1 agrees at 7 bases. Germline values: CDR1 SEHNR, CDR2 FQNEAQ (reference sequence). The CDR3 is 16 amino acids. Trimming at V came to 8 bases and at J to 6 bases, leaving 19 bases not matched to a gene. In DNA form, the CDR3 reads TGTGCCAGCGTTGGGCCCCGGGACAGCCTCGTGGGCGAGCAGTACTTC. Amino acid sequence: CASVGPRDSLVGEQYF.